This entry describes one T cell receptor (beta chain). This clone's antigen is unknown. Base qualities are not recorded, but no much larger clone differs from it by a single base. This sample is drawn from a study of blood T cell repertoires in COVID-19 (dated by TCRdb to the early 2020s). Regarding the complete study: Samples from collaborators originated in the United States, Italy and Spain and spanned both the acute and convalescent phases of COVID-19. The prospective study material was composed of cDNA or gDNA derived from T cells, B-cell-depleted T cells, or PBMCs. Deeply sampled blood TCRbeta repertoires from subjects exposed to, actively infected with, or recovered from COVID-19 were included in the dataset. A freely available public database, intended as a resource for researchers studying the immune response to SARS-CoV-2, is where the repertoires were released. The samples were drawn from two sources: the first 160 participants of the ongoing ImmuneRACE study, and over 950 subjects contributed by 6 global collaborators. A de-identified subject ID, COVID-19 status, age in years and sex were almost always included in the sample metadata. Where available, HLA class I and class II types were obtained from metadata supplied by the sample provider rather than from assay-based typing. The full study reports these points: How much clinical and demographic metadata was included differed by source and by participant, and the metadata was provided uncurated.

Its CDR3 holds 13 amino acids, cysteine through phenylalanine. CDR3 DNA only is kept here, 39 bases in frame from base 1. Trimming accounts for 3 bases at V and 4 bases at J, while the number of junction bases matched to no gene is 2. CDR1 and CDR2, per the germline V gene, are MGHRA and YSYEKL. The collaborating institutions used their own protocols to collect whole blood in K2EDTA tubes. For TCRbeta analysis, collaborators shipped samples in one of three forms: frozen whole blood, isolated PBMCs, or DNA extracted from either of those sample types. TCRbeta CDR3 regions were amplified from genomic DNA using the immunoSEQ Assay, a bias-controlled multiplex PCR. In the original analysis: The number of nucleated cells in each sample was estimated from the amplification of reference gene primers within the assay. To quantify the absolute abundance of each unique TCRbeta CDR3 rearrangement, sequence reads were collapsed and filtered. For each sample, productive Simpson clonality was calculated as the square root of Simpson's diversity index across productive rearrangements. The immuneACCESS repertoire file appears here via TCRdb, limited to in-frame rearrangements. These files lack a portion of the clones; in checked studies, under half of the deficit traces to unresolved V genes, and the cause of the others is not known. V and J calls and clone size are as listed in that table; D and trimming were resolved from the DNA. The sample table contains approximately 26,000 clones; only one count was recorded for nearly 90% of them. The ten largest clones capture roughly 1.8% of the sample.

The chain joins TRBV4-1 to TRBJ2-7, and TRBD1 aligns with 8 junction nucleotides. The receptor was derived from an older woman with active COVID-19. Input material: peripheral blood. In nucleotides, the sequence is TGCGCCAGCAGCCACCGGGACAGGTACGAGCAGTACTTC. Its coded protein is CASSHRDRYEQYF.